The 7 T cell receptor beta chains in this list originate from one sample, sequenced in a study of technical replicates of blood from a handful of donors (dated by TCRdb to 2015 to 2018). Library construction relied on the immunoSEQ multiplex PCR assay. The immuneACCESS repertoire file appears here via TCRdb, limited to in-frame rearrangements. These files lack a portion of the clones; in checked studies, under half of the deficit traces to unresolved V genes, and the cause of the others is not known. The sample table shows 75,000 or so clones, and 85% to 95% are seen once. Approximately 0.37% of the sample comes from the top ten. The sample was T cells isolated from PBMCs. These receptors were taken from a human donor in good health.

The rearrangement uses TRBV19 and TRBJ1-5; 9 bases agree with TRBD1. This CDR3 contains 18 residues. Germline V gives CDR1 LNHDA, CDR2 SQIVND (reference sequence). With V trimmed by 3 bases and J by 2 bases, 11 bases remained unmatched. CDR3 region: CASSIRITGGEGNQPQHF. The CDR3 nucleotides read TGTGCCAGTAGTATCCGAATCACAGGGGGCGAGGGCAATCAGCCCCAGCATTTT.

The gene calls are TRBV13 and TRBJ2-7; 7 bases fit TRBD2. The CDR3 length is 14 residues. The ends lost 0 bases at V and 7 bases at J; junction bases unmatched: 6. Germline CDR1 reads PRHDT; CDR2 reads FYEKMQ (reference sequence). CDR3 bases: TGTGCCAGCAGCTTAGGAGGGAGGGCCGTTGAGCAGTACTTC. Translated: CASSLGGRAVEQYF.

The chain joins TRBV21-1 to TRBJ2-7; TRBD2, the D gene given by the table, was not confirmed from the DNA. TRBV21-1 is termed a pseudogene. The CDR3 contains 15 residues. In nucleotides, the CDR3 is TGTGCCAGCAGCATAAAACTAGCGGGGCCCTACGAGCAGTACTTC. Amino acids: CASSIKLAGPYEQYF.

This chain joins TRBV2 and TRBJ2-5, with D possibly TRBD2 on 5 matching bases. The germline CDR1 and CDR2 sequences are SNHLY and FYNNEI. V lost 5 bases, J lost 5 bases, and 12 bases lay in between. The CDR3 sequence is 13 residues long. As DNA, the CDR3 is TGTGCCAGCAGTCGCGGGCCGGGGGAGACCCAGTACTTC. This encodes CASSRGPGETQYF.

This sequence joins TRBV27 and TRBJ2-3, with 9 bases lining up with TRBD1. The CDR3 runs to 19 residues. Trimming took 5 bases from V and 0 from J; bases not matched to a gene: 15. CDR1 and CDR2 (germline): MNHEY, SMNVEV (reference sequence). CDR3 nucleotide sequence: TGTGCCAGCAGTCTGCTTCCGGGACAGGGTCCTATTAGCACAGATACGCAGTATTTT. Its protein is CASSLLPGQGPISTDTQYF.

The CDR3 DNA reads TGTGCCAGCGTAACTAGCGGGACCAACGAGCAGTACTTC. Protein sequence: CASVTSGTNEQYF. V gene TRBV2 combines with J gene TRBJ2-7; 10 bases agree with TRBD2. There are 13 residues in the CDR3. The ends lost 8 bases at V and 5 bases at J; junction bases unmatched: 6. Germline CDR1 reads SNHLY; CDR2 reads FYNNEI.

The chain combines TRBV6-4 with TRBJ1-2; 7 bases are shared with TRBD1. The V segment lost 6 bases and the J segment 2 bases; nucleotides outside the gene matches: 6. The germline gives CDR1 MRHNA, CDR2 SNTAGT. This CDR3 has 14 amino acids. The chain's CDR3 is CASSRDSENYGYTF. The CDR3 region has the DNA TGTGCCAGCAGCAGGGACAGTGAGAACTATGGCTACACCTTC.